Sequencing of this TCR beta chain was carried out in a study of beta chain features in type 1 diabetes. Whole-study results and caveats: The naive, central memory and Treg TCRB repertoires showed an apparent similarity that was greater among patients than among healthy donors.

Each population that was sorted was more than 98% pure. V was cut by 1 base and J by 4 bases, with 13 bases left in between. The CDR3 has 15 residues. Germline values: CDR1 MGHRA, CDR2 YSYEKL. Note on this clone: Its antigen is not identified.

The study reverse transcribed the entire isolated RNA, so it sequenced expressed TCRB transcripts. TCRdb's table, derived via immunoSEQ multiplex PCR, lists solely in-frame clones and lacks some. The table records hundreds of thousands of clones, under 20% of them present only once. The source of this sequence is a woman aged 18-29 years in good health. Sequencing used naive CD4+ T cells from blood. This sequence joins TRBV4-1 and TRBJ2-5; TRBD2 is a possible D gene (5 bases). CDR3 amino acids: CASSQGEYGRETQYF. The CDR3 DNA is TGCGCCAGCAGCCAAGGGGAGTATGGGAGAGAGACCCAGTACTTC.